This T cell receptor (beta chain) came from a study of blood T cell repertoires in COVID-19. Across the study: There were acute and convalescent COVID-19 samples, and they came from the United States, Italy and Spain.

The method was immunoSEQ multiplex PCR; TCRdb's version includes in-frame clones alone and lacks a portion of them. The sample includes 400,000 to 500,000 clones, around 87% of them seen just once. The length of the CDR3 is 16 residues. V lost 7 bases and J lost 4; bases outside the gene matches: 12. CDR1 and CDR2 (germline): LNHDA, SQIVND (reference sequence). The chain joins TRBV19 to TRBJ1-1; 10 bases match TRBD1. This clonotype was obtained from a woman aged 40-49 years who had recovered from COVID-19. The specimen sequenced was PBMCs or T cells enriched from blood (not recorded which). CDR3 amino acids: CASTTADRGYLTEAFF. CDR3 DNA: TGTGCCAGTACCACCGCGGACAGGGGGTATCTCACTGAAGCTTTCTTT.